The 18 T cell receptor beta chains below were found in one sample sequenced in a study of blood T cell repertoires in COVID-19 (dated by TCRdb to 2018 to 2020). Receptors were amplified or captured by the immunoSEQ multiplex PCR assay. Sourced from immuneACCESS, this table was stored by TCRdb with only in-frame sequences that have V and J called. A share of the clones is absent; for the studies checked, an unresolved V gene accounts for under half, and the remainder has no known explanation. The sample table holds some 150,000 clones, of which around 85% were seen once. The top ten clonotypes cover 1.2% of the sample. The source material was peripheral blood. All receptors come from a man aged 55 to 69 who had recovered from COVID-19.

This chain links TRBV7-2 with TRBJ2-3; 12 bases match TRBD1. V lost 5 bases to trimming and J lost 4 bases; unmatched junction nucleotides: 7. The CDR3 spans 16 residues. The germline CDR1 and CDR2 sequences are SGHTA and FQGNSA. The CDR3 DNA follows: TGTGCCAGCAGCAGAGGGGACAGGGGGCGGTCAGATACGCAGTATTTT. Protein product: CASSRGDRGRSDTQYF.

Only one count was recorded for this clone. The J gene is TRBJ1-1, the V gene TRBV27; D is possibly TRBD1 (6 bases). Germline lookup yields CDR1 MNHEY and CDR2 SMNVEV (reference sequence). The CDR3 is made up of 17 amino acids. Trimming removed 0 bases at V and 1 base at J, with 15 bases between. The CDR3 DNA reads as TGTGCCAGCAGTTTATCGATCCCAGGGGCGGGGAACACTGAAGCTTTCTTT. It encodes CASSLSIPGAGNTEAFF.

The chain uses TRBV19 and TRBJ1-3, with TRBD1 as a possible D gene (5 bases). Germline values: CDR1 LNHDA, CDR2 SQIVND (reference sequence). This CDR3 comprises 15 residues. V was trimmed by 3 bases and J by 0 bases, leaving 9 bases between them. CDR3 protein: CASSIGGDSGNTIYF. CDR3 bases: TGTGCCAGTAGTATTGGAGGGGACTCTGGAAACACCATATATTTT.

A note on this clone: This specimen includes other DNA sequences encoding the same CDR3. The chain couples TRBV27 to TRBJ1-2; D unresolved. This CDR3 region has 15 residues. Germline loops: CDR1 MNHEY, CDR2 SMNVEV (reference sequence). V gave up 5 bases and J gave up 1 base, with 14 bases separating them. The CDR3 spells CASSPITGNNYGYTF. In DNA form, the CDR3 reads TGTGCCAGCAGTCCGATCACGGGAAATAACTATGGCTACACCTTC.

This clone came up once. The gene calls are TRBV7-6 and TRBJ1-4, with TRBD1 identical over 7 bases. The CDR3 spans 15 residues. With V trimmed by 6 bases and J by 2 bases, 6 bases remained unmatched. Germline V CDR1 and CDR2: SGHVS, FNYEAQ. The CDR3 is CASSSGTATNEKLFF. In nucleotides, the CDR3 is TGTGCCAGCAGTTCAGGGACAGCTACTAATGAAAAACTGTTTTTT.

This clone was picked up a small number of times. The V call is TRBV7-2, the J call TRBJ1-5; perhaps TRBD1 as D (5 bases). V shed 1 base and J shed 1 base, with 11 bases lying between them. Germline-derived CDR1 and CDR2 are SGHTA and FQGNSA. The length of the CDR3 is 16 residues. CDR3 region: CASSLERGGSNQPQHF. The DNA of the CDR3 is TGTGCCAGCAGCTTAGAACGCGGGGGGAGCAATCAGCCCCAGCATTTT.

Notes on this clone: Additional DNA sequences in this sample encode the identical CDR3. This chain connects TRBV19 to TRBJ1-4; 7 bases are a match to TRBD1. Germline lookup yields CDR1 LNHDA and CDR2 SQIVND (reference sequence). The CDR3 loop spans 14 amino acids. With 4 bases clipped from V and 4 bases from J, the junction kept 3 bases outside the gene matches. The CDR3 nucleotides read TGTGCCAGTAGTAAGGGGGCGGATAATGAAAAACTGTTTTTT. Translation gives CASSKGADNEKLFF.

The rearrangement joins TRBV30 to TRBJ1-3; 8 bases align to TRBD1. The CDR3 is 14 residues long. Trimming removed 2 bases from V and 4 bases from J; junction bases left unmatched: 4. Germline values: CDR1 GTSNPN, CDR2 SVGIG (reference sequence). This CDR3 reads CAWSRQGAGNTIYF. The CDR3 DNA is TGTGCCTGGAGTAGGCAGGGGGCCGGAAACACCATATATTTT. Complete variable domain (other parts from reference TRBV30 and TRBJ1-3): SQTIHQWPATLVQPVGSPLSLECTVEGTSNPNLYWYRQAAGRGLQLLFYSVGIGQISSEVPQNLSASRPQDRQFILSSKKLLLSDSGFYLCAWSRQGAGNTIYFGEGSWLTVV.

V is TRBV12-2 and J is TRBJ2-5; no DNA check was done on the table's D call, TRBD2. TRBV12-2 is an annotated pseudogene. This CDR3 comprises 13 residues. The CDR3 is CASRSGGRRTQYF. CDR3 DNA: TGTGCAAGTCGTTCGGGGGGTCGTCGAACCCAGTACTTC.

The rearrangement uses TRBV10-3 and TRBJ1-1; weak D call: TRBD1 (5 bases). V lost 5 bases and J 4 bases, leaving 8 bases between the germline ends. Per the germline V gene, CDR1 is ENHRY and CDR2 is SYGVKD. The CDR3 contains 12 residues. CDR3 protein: CAISPGSTEAFF. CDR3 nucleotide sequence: TGTGCCATCAGTCCAGGGTCCACTGAAGCTTTCTTT.

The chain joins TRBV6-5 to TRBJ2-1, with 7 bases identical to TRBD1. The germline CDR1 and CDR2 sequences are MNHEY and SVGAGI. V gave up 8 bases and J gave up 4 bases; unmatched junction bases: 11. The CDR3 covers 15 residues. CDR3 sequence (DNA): TGTGCCAGCCGGTTGAAGGGGGCTTCATACAATGAGCAGTTCTTC. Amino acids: CASRLKGASYNEQFF.

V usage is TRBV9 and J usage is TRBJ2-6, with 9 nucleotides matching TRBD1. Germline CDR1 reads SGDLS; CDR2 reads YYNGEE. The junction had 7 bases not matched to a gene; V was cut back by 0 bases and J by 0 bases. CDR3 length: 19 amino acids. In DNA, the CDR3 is TGTGCCAGCAGCGTAGAGGGGGACAGGGTTCTCTCTGGGGCCAACGTCCTGACTTTC. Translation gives CASSVEGDRVLSGANVLTF.

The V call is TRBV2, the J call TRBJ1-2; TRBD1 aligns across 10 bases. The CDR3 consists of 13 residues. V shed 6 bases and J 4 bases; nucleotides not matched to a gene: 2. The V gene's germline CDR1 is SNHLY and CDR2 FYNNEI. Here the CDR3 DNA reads TGTGCCAGCAGAAGGACAGGGGGCTATGGCTACACCTTC. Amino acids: CASRRTGGYGYTF.

CDR3 sequence: CATSREHTSGGGEQYF. The CDR3 DNA sequence: TGTGCCACCAGCAGAGAACATACTAGCGGGGGTGGCGAGCAGTACTTC. V usage is TRBV15 and J usage is TRBJ2-7, with 11 bases lining up with TRBD2. Germline CDR1 and CDR2: LNHNV and YYDKDF (reference sequence). Trimming removed 0 bases from V and 6 bases from J; junction bases left unmatched: 7. The CDR3 covers 16 residues.

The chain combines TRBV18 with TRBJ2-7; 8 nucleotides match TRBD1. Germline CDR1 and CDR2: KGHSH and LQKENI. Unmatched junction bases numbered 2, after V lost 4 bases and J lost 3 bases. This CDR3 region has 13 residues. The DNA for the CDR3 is TGTGCCAGCTCACGCGGGACAGGCTACGAGCAGTACTTC. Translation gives CASSRGTGYEQYF.

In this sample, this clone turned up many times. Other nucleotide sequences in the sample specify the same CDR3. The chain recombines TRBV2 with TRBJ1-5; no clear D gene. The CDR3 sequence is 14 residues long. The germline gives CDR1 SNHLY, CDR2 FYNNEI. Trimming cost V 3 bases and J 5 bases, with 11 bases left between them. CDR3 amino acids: CASSDRSVDQPQHF. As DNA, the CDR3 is TGTGCCAGCAGTGATCGGTCGGTGGATCAGCCCCAGCATTTT.

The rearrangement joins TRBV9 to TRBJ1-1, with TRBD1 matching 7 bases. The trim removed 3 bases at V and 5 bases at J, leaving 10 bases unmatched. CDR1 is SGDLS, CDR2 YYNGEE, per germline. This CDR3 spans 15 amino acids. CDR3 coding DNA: TGTGCCAGCAGCGCCCACAGGGGACTAGCTACTGAAGCTTTCTTT. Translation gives CASSAHRGLATEAFF.

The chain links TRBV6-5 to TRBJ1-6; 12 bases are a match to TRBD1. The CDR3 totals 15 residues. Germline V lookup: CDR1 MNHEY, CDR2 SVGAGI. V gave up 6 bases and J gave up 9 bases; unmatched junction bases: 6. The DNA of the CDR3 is TGTGCCAGCAGGGGGGGACAGGGGGCGAGTTCACCCCTCCACTTT. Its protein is CASRGGQGASSPLHF.